This T cell receptor beta chain was identified during a study of blood T cell repertoires in COVID-19. This CDR3 contains 11 residues. V dropped 5 bases and J dropped 8 bases, with 6 bases sitting between them. Methods used by the authors: It was from reference gene primer amplification that nucleated cell counts were estimated. Here immunoSEQ multiplex PCR was the method, and the copy in TCRdb shows in-frame clones only, minus some. Clonal size and the V and J genes are those of that table, whereas D and trimming came from the DNA. Altogether roughly 250,000 clones are present, more than 85% being singletons, with the ten largest covering 0.75% to 0.9%.

The sequence was obtained from a man aged 25-45 years with acute or convalescent COVID-19. The sequenced material came from peripheral blood. The rearrangement joins TRBV12-3 or TRBV12-4 to TRBJ1-4; D might be TRBD1 (6 bases). CDR3 sequence reads: CASSQGEKLFF. CDR3 DNA sequence: TGTGCCAGCAGTCAGGGGGAAAAACTGTTTTTT.